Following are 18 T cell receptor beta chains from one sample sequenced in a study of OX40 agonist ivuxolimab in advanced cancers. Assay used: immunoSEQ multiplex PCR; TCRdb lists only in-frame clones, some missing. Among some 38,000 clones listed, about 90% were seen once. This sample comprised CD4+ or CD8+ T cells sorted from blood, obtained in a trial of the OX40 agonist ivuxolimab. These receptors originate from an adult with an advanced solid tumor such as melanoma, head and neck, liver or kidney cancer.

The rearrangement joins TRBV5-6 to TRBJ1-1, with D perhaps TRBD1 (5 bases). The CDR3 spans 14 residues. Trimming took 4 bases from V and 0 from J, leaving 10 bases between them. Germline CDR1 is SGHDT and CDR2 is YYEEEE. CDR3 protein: CASSPQGMNTEAFF. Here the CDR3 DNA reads TGTGCCAGCAGCCCGCAGGGCATGAACACTGAAGCTTTCTTT.

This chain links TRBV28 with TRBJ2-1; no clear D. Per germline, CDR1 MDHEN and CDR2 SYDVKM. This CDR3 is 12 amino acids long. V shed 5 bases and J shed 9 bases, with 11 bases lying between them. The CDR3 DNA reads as TGTGCCAGCAGTCTATTAGGTACTGAGCAGTTCTTC. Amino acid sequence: CASSLLGTEQFF.

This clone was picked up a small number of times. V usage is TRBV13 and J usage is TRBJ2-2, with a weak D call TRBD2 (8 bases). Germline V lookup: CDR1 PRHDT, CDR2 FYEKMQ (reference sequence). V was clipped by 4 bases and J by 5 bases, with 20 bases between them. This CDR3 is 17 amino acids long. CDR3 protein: CASSSGTAGEWTGELFF. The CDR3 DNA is TGTGCCAGCAGCTCCGGGACAGCGGGAGAGTGGACCGGGGAGCTGTTTTTT. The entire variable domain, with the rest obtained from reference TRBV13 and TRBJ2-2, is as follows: AAGVIQSPRHLIKEKRETATLKCYPIPRHDTVYWYQQGPGQDPQFLISFYEKMQSDKGSIPDRFSAQQFSDYHSELNMSSLELGDSALYFCASSSGTAGEWTGELFFGEGSRLTVL.

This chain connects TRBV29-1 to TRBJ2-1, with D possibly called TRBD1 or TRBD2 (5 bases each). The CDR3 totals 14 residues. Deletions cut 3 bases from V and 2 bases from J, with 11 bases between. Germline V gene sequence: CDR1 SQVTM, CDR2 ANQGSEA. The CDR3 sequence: CSVDRDRPYNEQFF. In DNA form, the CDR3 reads TGCAGCGTTGATAGGGACCGACCCTACAATGAGCAGTTCTTC.

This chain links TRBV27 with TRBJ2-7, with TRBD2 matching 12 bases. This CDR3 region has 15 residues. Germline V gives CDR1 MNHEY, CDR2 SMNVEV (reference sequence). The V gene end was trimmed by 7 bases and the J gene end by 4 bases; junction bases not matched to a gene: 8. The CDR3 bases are TGTGCCAGCACGCTAGCGGGAGGGGCGGCGTACGAGCAGTACTTC. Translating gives CASTLAGGAAYEQYF.

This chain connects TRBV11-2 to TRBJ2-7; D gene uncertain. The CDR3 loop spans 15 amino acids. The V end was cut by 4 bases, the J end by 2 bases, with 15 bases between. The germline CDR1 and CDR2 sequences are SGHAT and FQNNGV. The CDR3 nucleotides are TGTGCCAGCAGCTATCATGAAGGCCCAACCTACGAGCAGTACTTC. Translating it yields CASSYHEGPTYEQYF.

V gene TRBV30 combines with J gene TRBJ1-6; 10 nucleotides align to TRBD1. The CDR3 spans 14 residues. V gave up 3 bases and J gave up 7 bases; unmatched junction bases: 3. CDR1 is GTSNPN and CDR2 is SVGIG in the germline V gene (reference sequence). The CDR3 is CAWSPGQGNSPLHF. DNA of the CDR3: TGTGCCTGGAGCCCGGGACAGGGGAATTCACCCCTCCACTTT.

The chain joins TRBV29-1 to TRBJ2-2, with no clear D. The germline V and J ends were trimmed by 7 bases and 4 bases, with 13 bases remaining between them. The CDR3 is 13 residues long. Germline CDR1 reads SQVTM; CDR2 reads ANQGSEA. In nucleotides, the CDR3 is TGCAGCGCCGACGGTGGTTTCACCGGGGAGCTGTTTTTT. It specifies CSADGGFTGELFF.

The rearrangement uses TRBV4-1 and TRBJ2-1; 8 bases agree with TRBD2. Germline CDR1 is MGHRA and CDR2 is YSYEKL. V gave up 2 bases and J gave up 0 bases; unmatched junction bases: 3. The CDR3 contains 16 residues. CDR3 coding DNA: TGCGCCAGCAGCCAAAGTCTAGCGGGCTCCTACAATGAGCAGTTCTTC. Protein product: CASSQSLAGSYNEQFF.

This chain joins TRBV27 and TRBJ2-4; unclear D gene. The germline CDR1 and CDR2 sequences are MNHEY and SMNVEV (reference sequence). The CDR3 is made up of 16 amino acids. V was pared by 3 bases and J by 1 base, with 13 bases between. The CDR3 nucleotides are TGTGCCAGCAGTTTGTCTGGCGGTCTCGCCAAAAACATTCAGTACTTC. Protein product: CASSLSGGLAKNIQYF.

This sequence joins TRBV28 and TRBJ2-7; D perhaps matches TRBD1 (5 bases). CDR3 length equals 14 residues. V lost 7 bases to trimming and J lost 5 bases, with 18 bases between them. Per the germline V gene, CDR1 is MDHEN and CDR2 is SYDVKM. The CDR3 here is CASIFQGNLNEQYF. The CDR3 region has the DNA TGTGCCAGCATTTTTCAGGGAAACCTAAACGAGCAGTACTTC. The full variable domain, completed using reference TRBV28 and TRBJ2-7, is DVKVTQSSRYLVKRTGEKVFLECVQDMDHENMFWYRQDPGLGLRLIYFSYDVKMKEKGDIPEGYSVSREKKERFSLILESASTNQTSMYLCASIFQGNLNEQYFGPGTRLTVT.

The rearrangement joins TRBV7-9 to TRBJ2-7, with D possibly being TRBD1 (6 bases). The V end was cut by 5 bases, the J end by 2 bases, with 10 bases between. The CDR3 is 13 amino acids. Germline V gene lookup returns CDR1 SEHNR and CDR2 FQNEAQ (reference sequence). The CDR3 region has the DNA TGTGCCAGCAGCCCCCGGGACACCTACGAGCAGTACTTC. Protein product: CASSPRDTYEQYF.

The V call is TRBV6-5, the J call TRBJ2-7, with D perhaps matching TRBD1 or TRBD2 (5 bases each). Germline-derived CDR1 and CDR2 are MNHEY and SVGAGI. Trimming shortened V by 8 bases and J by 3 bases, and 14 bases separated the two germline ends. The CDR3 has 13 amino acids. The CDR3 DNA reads TGTGCCAGCTCATGGGACGTCGACTACGAGCAGTACTTC. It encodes CASSWDVDYEQYF.

In DNA, the CDR3 is TGTGCCAGCCGGGGAACCCTTTACAATGAGCAGTTCTTC. Its protein product is CASRGTLYNEQFF. The chain employs TRBV28 and TRBJ2-1; D is perhaps TRBD2 (5 bases). The CDR3 is made up of 13 amino acids. The germline gives CDR1 MDHEN, CDR2 SYDVKM. The V end lost 8 bases, the J end lost 4 bases, and 12 bases lay between the germline ends.

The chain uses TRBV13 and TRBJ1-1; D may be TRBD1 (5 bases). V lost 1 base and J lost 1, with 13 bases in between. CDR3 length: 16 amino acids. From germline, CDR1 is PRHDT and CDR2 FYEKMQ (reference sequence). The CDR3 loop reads CASSLELGRANTEAFF. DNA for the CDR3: TGTGCCAGCAGCTTAGAATTGGGCAGGGCGAACACTGAAGCTTTCTTT. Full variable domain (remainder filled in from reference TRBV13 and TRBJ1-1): AAGVIQSPRHLIKEKRETATLKCYPIPRHDTVYWYQQGPGQDPQFLISFYEKMQSDKGSIPDRFSAQQFSDYHSELNMSSLELGDSALYFCASSLELGRANTEAFFGQGTRLTVV.

CDR3 sequence: CASSSVREISGYTF. The CDR3 bases are TGTGCCAGCAGCTCAGTCCGGGAGATAAGTGGCTACACCTTC. The rearrangement joins TRBV6-5 to TRBJ1-2; D remains ambiguous. The CDR3 consists of 14 residues. Trimming stripped 6 bases from V and 7 bases from J, with 18 bases between. In germline, CDR1 is MNHEY, CDR2 SVGAGI.

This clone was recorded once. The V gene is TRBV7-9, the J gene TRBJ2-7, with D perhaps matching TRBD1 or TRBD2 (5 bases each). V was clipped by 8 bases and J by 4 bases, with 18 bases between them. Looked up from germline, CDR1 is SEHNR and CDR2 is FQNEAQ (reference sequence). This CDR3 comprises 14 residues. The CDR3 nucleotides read TGTGCCAGCGACCTCGACGGGGCGGGTTACGAGCAGTACTTC. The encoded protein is CASDLDGAGYEQYF.

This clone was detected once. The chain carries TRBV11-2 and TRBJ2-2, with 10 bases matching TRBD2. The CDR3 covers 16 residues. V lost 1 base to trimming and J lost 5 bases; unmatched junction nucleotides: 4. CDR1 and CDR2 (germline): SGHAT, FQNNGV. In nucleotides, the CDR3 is TGTGCCAGCAGCTTAGTATGGACTAGCGGTACCGGGGAGCTGTTTTTT. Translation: CASSLVWTSGTGELFF.